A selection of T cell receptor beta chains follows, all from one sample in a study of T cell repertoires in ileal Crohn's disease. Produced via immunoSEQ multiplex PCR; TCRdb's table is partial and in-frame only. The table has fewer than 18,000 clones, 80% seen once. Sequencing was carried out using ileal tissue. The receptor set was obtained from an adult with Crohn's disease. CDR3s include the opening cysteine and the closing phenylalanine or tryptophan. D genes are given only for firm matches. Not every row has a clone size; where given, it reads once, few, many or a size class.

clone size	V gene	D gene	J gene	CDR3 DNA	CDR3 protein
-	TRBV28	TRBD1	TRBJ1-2	TGTGCCAGCAGGAAACAGGGGGCGGGTGGCTACACCTTC	CASRKQGAGGYTF
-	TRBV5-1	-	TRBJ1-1	TGCGCCAGCAGCTTGGGGGCGGGTTGGGGGAACACTGAAGCTTTCTTT	CASSLGAGWGNTEAFF
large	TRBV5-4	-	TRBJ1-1	TGTGCCAGCAGTGTTAGAGGAGCAAACACTGAAGCTTTCTTT	CASSVRGANTEAFF
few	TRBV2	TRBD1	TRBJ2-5	TGTGCCAGCCGGGGACAGAACCAAGAGACCCAGTACTTC	CASRGQNQETQYF
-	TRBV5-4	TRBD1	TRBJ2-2	TGTGCCAGCAGCCCCGACAACAGGGGGCCCTTCAGTACCGGGGAGCTGTTTTTT	CASSPDNRGPFSTGELFF
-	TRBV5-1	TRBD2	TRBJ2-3	TGCGCCAGCAGCGGGTGGACTAGCGGGTTAGGCACAGATACGCAGTATTTT	CASSGWTSGLGTDTQYF
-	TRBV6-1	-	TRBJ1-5	TGTGCCAGCCAGGGGCCCGGCAATCAGCCCCAGCATTTT	CASQGPGNQPQHF
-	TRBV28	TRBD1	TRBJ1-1	TGTGCCAGCACCGCCCGGGACAGGAGTCCTGAAGCTTTCTTT	CASTARDRSPEAFF
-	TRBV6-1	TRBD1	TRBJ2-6	TGTGCCAGCAGTGAACAGGGGGCTGGGGCCAACGTCCTGACTTTC	CASSEQGAGANVLTF
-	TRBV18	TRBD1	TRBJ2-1	TGTGCCAGCTCTTCAACCGGGACAGAGCACAATGAGCAGTTCTTC	CASSSTGTEHNEQFF
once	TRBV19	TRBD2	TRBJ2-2	TGTGCCAGTAGTATTCCGGGACTAGAAGTCGCCGGGGAGCTGTTTTTT	CASSIPGLEVAGELFF
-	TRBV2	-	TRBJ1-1	TGTGCCAGCAGTACTGGGAGGAACACTGAAGCTTTCTTT	CASSTGRNTEAFF
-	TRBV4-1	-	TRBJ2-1	TGCGCCAGCAGCAAACAGGAAGGTTATGAGCAGTTCTTC	CASSKQEGYEQFF